One and the same sample provided the 25 T cell receptor beta chains below, sequenced in a study of post-analysis software for immune sequencing data. Study results and limitations: In patients, TRBV5-6, TRBV5-1 and TRBV20-1 belonged to roughly five TRBV segments found more frequently than in controls.

TCR beta cDNA libraries included unique molecular identifiers. TCRdb itself ran the PCR reads through MiXCR, one entry per CDR3 protein. The table lists about 400,000 distinct CDR3 sequences, roughly 30% of them singletons. Their antigens remain unidentified. The sample consisted of blood. The receptors derive from a girl under 18 with multiple sclerosis.

The chain couples TRBV7-9 to TRBJ2-1; D is unclear. CDR3 size: 18 residues. Germline loops: CDR1 SEHNR, CDR2 FQNEAQ (reference sequence). The ends were cut back, 3 bases at V and 0 bases at J, with 18 bases in the middle. The CDR3 region has the DNA TGTGCCAGCAGCTTCTTGGCGGTGACCCTAAGCTCCTACAATGAGCAGTTCTTC. Amino acids: CASSFLAVTLSSYNEQFF.

The chain joins TRBV4-2 to TRBJ1-2; a weak D match, TRBD1 (5 bases). The CDR3 is made up of 14 amino acids. V shed 4 bases and J shed 8 bases, with 17 bases lying between them. CDR1 and CDR2 from the germline V gene are LGHNA and YNFKEQ. The DNA of the CDR3 is TGTGCCAGCAGCCGAGAGATGGGACGCGACGGCTACACCTTC. Its translation: CASSREMGRDGYTF.

Here the CDR3 reads CASSLGLASSGDTQYF. The CDR3 DNA follows: TGTGCCAGCAGCTTAGGTCTAGCGTCCTCAGGGGATACGCAGTATTTT. The rearrangement joins TRBV7-3 to TRBJ2-3, with D perhaps TRBD2 (6 bases). Trimming cost V 2 bases and J 6 bases, with 18 bases left between them. The germline V gene encodes CDR1 SGHTA and CDR2 FQGTGA. The CDR3 totals 16 residues.

This clonotype was counted between two and nine times. The rearrangement joins TRBV4-3 to TRBJ1-4; D remains ambiguous. Trimming removed 0 bases at V and 4 bases at J, with 9 bases between. CDR1 is LGHNA and CDR2 is YSLEER in the germline V gene. The CDR3 contains 15 residues. The DNA for the CDR3 is TGCGCCAGCAGCCAAGAAGGCTACAGTAATGAAAAACTGTTTTTT. It translates to CASSQEGYSNEKLFF.

This clonotype was detected a few times. This sequence joins TRBV5-1 and TRBJ2-5; possible D gene TRBD1, 6 bases. In germline, CDR1 is SGHRS, CDR2 YFSETQ. V lost 1 base and J lost 0, with 13 bases in between. The CDR3 runs to 16 residues. CDR3 amino acids: CASSLSPGAYQETQYF. In DNA form, the CDR3 reads TGCGCCAGCAGCTTGTCCCCAGGGGCCTACCAAGAGACCCAGTACTTC.

This clonotype occurred a few times. The chain employs TRBV7-8 and TRBJ2-7, with 9 nucleotides matching TRBD1. Germline-derived CDR1 and CDR2 are SGHVS and FQNEAQ. The V segment lost 0 bases and the J segment 7 bases; nucleotides outside the gene matches: 4. The CDR3 length is 14 residues. CDR3: CASSLAPGQGEQYF. In nucleotides, the CDR3 is TGTGCCAGCAGCTTAGCTCCAGGACAGGGGGAGCAGTACTTC.

The CDR3 DNA sequence: TGCGCCAGCAGCTTGGCAAATCCGGGACAGGGAAACATTCAGTACTTC. Its protein is CASSLANPGQGNIQYF. This chain links TRBV5-1 with TRBJ2-4; 9 nucleotides agree with TRBD1. Losses at the gene ends were 0 bases for V and 6 bases for J; bases not matched to a gene: 7. The CDR3 has 16 residues. Germline CDR1 SGHRS, CDR2 YFSETQ.

The genes are TRBV7-9 and TRBJ1-2; D remains ambiguous. V shed 0 bases and J shed 8 bases, with 7 bases lying between them. The CDR3 extends over 12 amino acids. The V gene's germline CDR1 is SEHNR and CDR2 FQNEAQ (reference sequence). CDR3 in DNA: TGTGCCAGCAGCTTAGCGCGGGAAGGCTACACCTTC. Translating it yields CASSLAREGYTF.

This clonotype was seen a handful of times. The chain uses TRBV7-9 and TRBJ2-5; D remains unclear. The CDR3 has 12 amino acids. Trimming removed 1 base at V and 10 bases at J, with 10 bases between. From germline, CDR1 is SEHNR and CDR2 FQNEAQ (reference sequence). CDR3 in DNA: TGTGCCAGCAGCTTAGGTCCCCCAGGCCAGTACTTC. The encoded protein is CASSLGPPGQYF.

The chain joins TRBV29-1 to TRBJ2-4; D remains unclear. The DNA end lines up better with TRBJ2-7; the J call may be wrong. The CDR3 sequence is 14 residues long. Germline V gene lookup returns CDR1 SQVTM and CDR2 ANQGSEA. CDR3 sequence reads: CSVEETESSYEQYF. The DNA for the CDR3 is TGCAGCGTTGAAGAGACGGAGAGCTCCTACGAGCAGTACTTC.

The V and J genes are TRBV27 and TRBJ2-1, with D perhaps being TRBD1 or TRBD2 (5 bases each). This CDR3 is built from 14 residues. V lost 5 bases, J lost 3 bases, and 11 bases lay in between. Germline V gives CDR1 MNHEY, CDR2 SMNVEV (reference sequence). CDR3 sequence: CASSPGTYYNEQFF. CDR3 DNA sequence: TGTGCCAGCAGTCCTGGGACGTACTACAATGAGCAGTTCTTC.

This clonotype was counted only a few times. The genes are TRBV25-1 and TRBJ2-5, with unresolved D. Germline V gives CDR1 MGHDK, CDR2 SYGVNS. The CDR3 is 13 residues long. Trimming removed 1 base at V and 3 bases at J, with 6 bases between. CDR3 protein: CASSESNEETQYF. The CDR3 coding sequence is TGTGCCAGCAGTGAATCGAATGAAGAGACCCAGTACTTC.

About this clonotype itself: One end of the junction fails to match germline, which may point to a read error. This chain joins TRBV20-1 and TRBJ2-7, with D perhaps TRBD1 (6 bases). The J call is in doubt because the DNA end fits TRBJ2-4 better. The germline CDR1 and CDR2 sequences are DFQATT and SNEGSKA (reference sequence). This CDR3 spans 19 amino acids. CDR3 region: CSVREARKDRLGTKNIQYF. CDR3 DNA sequence: TGCAGTGTTAGAGAGGCCCGGAAAGACAGGCTAGGAACCAAAAACATTCAGTACTTC.

The chain is built from TRBV12-3 or TRBV12-4 and TRBJ2-1; possible D gene TRBD2, 5 bases. The CDR3 covers 14 residues. V lost 5 bases and J 7 bases, leaving 15 bases between the germline ends. The CDR3 DNA reads TGTGCCAGCAGTCCTCAAGGACTGAGAAATGAGCAGTTCTTC. Its translation: CASSPQGLRNEQFF.

There are a few counts of this clonotype. This chain joins TRBV12-3 or TRBV12-4 and TRBJ2-7; TRBD2 agrees at 11 bases. The CDR3 sequence is 16 residues long. The trim removed 5 bases at V and 0 bases at J, leaving 6 bases unmatched. The CDR3 is CASSPPTSGDSYEQYF. DNA for the CDR3: TGTGCCAGCAGTCCGCCGACTAGCGGGGACTCCTACGAGCAGTACTTC.

V gene TRBV7-3 combines with J gene TRBJ1-6, with D perhaps matching TRBD1 (5 bases). CDR3 length equals 13 residues. The V gene's germline CDR1 is SGHTA and CDR2 FQGTGA. Trimming left V 0 bases short and J 10 bases short, with 7 bases between. The CDR3 reads CASSLTGASPLHF. The CDR3 nucleotides are TGTGCCAGCAGCTTAACCGGGGCCTCACCCCTCCACTTT.

The gene calls are TRBV15 and TRBJ2-5; no clear D. The ends were cut back, 0 bases at V and 4 bases at J, with 12 bases in the middle. CDR3 size: 15 residues. Germline CDR1 LNHNV, CDR2 YYDKDF (reference sequence). CDR3 in amino acids: CATSRDRLDTETQYF. CDR3 sequence (DNA): TGTGCCACCAGCAGAGATCGGCTAGATACAGAGACCCAGTACTTC.

Only a few counts were recorded for this clonotype. The V gene is TRBV9, the J gene TRBJ2-1, with a possible D match to TRBD2 (7 bases). Germline CDR1 and CDR2: SGDLS and YYNGEE. The germline V and J ends were trimmed by 6 bases and 6 bases, with 19 bases remaining between them. This CDR3 contains 15 residues. In DNA, the CDR3 is TGTGCCAGCACCCAAGGGGGGGCAGGAGGCAATGAGCAGTTCTTC. Translating gives CASTQGGAGGNEQFF.

The chain uses TRBV20-1 and TRBJ2-7; possible D gene TRBD2, 6 bases. The V and J ends lost 7 bases and 7 bases respectively, with 14 bases between them. This CDR3 has 11 residues. The germline gives CDR1 DFQATT, CDR2 SNEGSKA (reference sequence). CDR3 in DNA: TGCAGTGTTCAGGAGGGGAATGAGCAGTACTTC. Translated: CSVQEGNEQYF.

This clonotype has a handful of counts. The chain couples TRBV6-1 to TRBJ2-3; 15 bases are shared with TRBD2. The V gene's germline CDR1 is MNHNS and CDR2 SASEGT. V lost 6 bases to trimming and J lost 1 base; unmatched junction nucleotides: 8. The CDR3 is 18 amino acids. The CDR3 coding sequence is TGTGCCAGCAGCCGTGGACTAGCGGGGGGGCGCGGCACAGATACGCAGTATTTT. It specifies CASSRGLAGGRGTDTQYF.

The chain combines TRBV6-6 with TRBJ2-1; D could derive from TRBD1 or TRBD2 (6 bases each). CDR3 size: 13 residues. Germline loops: CDR1 MNHNY, CDR2 SVGAGI (reference sequence). V lost 3 bases and J lost 8, with 11 bases in between. CDR3 in DNA: TGTGCCAGCAGTTATTCGAGGGGGGATGAGCAGTTCTTC. Its protein product is CASSYSRGDEQFF.

This clonotype was observed a handful of times. The CDR3 region has the DNA TGCGCCAGCAGCACCCGGGACAGCCCTAGTCAGCCCCAGCATTTT. Its protein product is CASSTRDSPSQPQHF. The V gene is TRBV4-1, the J gene TRBJ1-5, with TRBD1 identical over 7 bases. There are 15 residues in the CDR3. Germline lookup yields CDR1 MGHRA and CDR2 YSYEKL. V lost 5 bases to trimming and J lost 6 bases; unmatched junction nucleotides: 10.

CDR3 in amino acids: CASSAGMGNLEGSAEQFF. The CDR3 region has the DNA TGTGCCAGCAGCGCCGGGATGGGGAATCTAGAGGGGTCGGCTGAGCAGTTCTTC. The rearrangement joins TRBV7-9 to TRBJ2-1, with D perhaps being TRBD1 or TRBD2 (5 bases each). The CDR3 runs to 18 residues. Trimming took 5 bases from V and 9 from J, leaving 29 bases between them. Per the germline V gene, CDR1 is SEHNR and CDR2 is FQNEAQ (reference sequence).

This clonotype was seen a handful of times. The chain couples TRBV29-1 to TRBJ2-7; D might be TRBD1 (6 bases). Trimming pared 5 bases from V and 0 bases from J, leaving 11 bases between. Germline CDR1 and CDR2: SQVTM and ANQGSEA. The CDR3 sequence is 13 residues long. The CDR3 spells CSVITGISYEQYF. CDR3 nucleotide sequence: TGCAGCGTTATAACAGGGATCTCCTACGAGCAGTACTTC.

This clonotype was recorded at least ten times. V is TRBV6-1 and J is TRBJ2-7; TRBD1 matches 10 bases. Germline loops: CDR1 MNHNS, CDR2 SASEGT. The CDR3 is 14 residues long. The junction had 6 bases not matched to a gene; V was cut back by 4 bases and J by 6 bases. The DNA of the CDR3 is TGTGCCAGCAGTGTTGGGACAGGGGCTCGCGAGCAGTACTTC. This encodes CASSVGTGAREQYF.